The present entry profiles one T cell receptor beta chain with its context. Other DNA sequences within the sample encode an identical CDR3. This sample is drawn from a study of T cell changes during pregnancy in multiple sclerosis. Assay used: immunoSEQ multiplex PCR; TCRdb lists only in-frame clones, some missing. The table records 40,000 or so clones, approximately 92% of them present only once. This TCR was sampled from a female donor with multiple sclerosis, enrolled in a pregnancy study. The sample here was CD8+ T cells from peripheral blood mononuclear cells, taken in the third trimester of pregnancy.

This CDR3 is CASSRLAGGGPYEQYF. The CDR3 region has the DNA TGTGCCAGCAGTCGACTAGCGGGAGGGGGGCCCTACGAGCAGTACTTC. V usage is TRBV27 and J usage is TRBJ2-7, with TRBD2 matching 14 bases. Germline trimming cut 5 bases from V and 2 bases from J; bases unmatched to any gene: 5. The germline CDR1 and CDR2 sequences are MNHEY and SMNVEV (reference sequence). The CDR3 is 16 residues long.